The source of this T cell receptor beta chain is a study of vaccination and CD4 T cells after COVID-19. Study outcomes and limitations: Convalescent patients saw a median roughly 85% of their reactive clones show up only after vaccination. Convalescent participants were relatively few, and none had early post-infection timepoints studied.

The CDR3 length is 17 residues. The germline gives CDR1 DFQATT, CDR2 SNEGSKA (reference sequence). With 0 bases removed from V and 8 bases from J, the gap between germline ends came to 25 bases. Treatment noted: approximately nine-day PBMC culture with coronavirus spike peptide pools or control peptides (ViraFEST assay). ViraFEST expanded antigen-specific T cells with peptide pools, then sequenced TCRs. Remarks on this clonotype: Its antigen is undetermined.

The Oncomine TCR Beta short-read assay was what sequenced the DNA obtained from cultured CD4+ T cells. TCRdb reanalysed the PCR reads using MiXCR and keeps one entry per CDR3 protein. This table has about 18,000 distinct CDR3 sequences, 50% appearing once. The source of this sequence is a human donor who had recovered from COVID-19. The chain uses TRBV20-1 and TRBJ1-2, with D perhaps matching TRBD1 (6 bases). Sequences were obtained from CD4+ T cells from blood, cultured in vitro. The CDR3 nucleotides are TGCAGTGCTAGAGATCCTTACTCGAGGCAGGGGTTAGAAGGCTACACCTTC. It is translated as CSARDPYSRQGLEGYTF.